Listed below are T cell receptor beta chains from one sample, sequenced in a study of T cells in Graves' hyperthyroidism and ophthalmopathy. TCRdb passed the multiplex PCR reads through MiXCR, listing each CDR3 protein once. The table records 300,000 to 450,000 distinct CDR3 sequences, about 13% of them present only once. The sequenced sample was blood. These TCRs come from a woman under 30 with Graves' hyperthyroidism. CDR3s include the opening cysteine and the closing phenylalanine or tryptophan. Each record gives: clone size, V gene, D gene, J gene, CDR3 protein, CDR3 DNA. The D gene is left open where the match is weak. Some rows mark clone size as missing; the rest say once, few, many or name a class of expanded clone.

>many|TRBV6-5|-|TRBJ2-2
CASSYSRPGAGELFF
TGTGCCAGCAGTTACTCGAGGCCTGGGGCCGGGGAGCTGTTTTTT
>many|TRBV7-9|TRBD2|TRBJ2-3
CASSVTGTSGTDTQYF
TGTGCCAGCAGTGTTACCGGGACTAGCGGCACAGATACGCAGTATTTT
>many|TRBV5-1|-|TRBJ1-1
CASSPPRVGNTEAFF
TGCGCCAGCAGCCCCCCGAGGGTGGGGAACACTGAAGCTTTCTTT
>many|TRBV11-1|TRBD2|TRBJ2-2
CASSDPGLADTGELFF
TGTGCCAGCAGCGACCCCGGACTAGCGGACACCGGGGAGCTGTTTTTT
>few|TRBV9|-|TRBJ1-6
CASPTYAPGMANSPLHF
TGTGCCAGCCCTACATACGCCCCGGGGATGGCAAATTCACCCCTCCACTTT
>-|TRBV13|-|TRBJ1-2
CASSLSLRGAF
TGTGCCAGCAGCTTATCTCTCCGCGGGGCCTTC
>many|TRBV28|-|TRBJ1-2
CASQANYGYTF
TGTGCCAGTCAAGCTAACTATGGCTACACCTTC
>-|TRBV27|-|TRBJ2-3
CASSYLRGTQYF
TGTGCCAGCAGTTACCTTCGGGGTACGCAGTATTTT
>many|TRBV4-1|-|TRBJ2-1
CASSQDRASRNEQFF
TGCGCCAGCAGCCAAGATCGGGCATCGAGGAATGAGCAGTTCTTC
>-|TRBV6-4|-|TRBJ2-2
CASSVQGRGELFF
TGTGCCAGCAGTGTCCAGGGACGAGGGGAGCTGTTTTTT
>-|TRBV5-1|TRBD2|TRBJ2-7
CASSLPGLAGTYEQYF
TGCGCCAGCAGCCTTCCCGGACTAGCGGGAACTTACGAGCAGTACTTC
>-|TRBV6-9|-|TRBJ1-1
CASTYGGRTEAFF
TGTGCCAGCACTTACGGGGGTCGAACTGAAGCTTTCTTT
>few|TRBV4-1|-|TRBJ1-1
CASSPGGGKSGTEAFF
TGCGCCAGCAGCCCCGGGGGGGGAAAGTCGGGGACTGAAGCTTTCTTT
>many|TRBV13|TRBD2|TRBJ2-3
CASSLSGGRSADTQYF
TGTGCCAGCAGCCTCTCGGGCGGGAGAAGTGCAGATACGCAGTATTTT
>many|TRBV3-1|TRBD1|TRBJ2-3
CASSLGTVDTQYF
TGTGCCAGCAGCCTCGGGACAGTAGATACGCAGTATTTT
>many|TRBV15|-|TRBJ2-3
CATSRVADTQYF
TGTGCCACCAGCAGAGTGGCAGATACGCAGTATTTT
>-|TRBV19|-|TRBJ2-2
CASGKAGRPANTGELFF
TGTGCCAGTGGGAAGGCGGGGAGACCGGCGAACACCGGGGAGCTGTTTTTT
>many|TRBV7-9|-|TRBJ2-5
CASSYAGMGQETQYF
TGTGCCAGCAGCTACGCGGGGATGGGCCAAGAGACCCAGTACTTC
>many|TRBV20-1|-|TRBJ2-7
CSAQEGSYEQYF
TGCAGTGCCCAGGAGGGGAGTTACGAGCAGTACTTC
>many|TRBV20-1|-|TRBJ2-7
CSARDGFPQGSYEQYF
TGCAGTGCTAGAGATGGGTTCCCGCAGGGGTCCTACGAGCAGTACTTC
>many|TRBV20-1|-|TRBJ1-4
CSARLGEVKLFF
TGCAGTGCTAGATTAGGGGAGGTAAAACTGTTTTTT
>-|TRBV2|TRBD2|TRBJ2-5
CASMVLAGAAEYF
TGTGCCAGCATGGTTTTAGCGGGGGCCGCCGAGTACTTC
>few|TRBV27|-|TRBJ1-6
CASSFEGRGNSPLHF
TGTGCCAGCAGTTTCGAGGGCCGAGGGAATTCACCCCTCCACTTT
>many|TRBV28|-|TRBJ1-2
CASTLLQETYGYTF
TGTGCCAGCACCCTTTTACAGGAAACCTATGGCTACACCTTC
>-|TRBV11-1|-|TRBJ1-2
CASSRTRAQGYGYTF
TGTGCCAGCAGCCGAACTAGAGCACAGGGCTATGGCTACACCTTC
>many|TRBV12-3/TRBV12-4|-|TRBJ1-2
CASSFGGARGYGYTF
TGTGCCAGCAGTTTCGGGGGGGCGCGGGGCTATGGCTACACCTTC
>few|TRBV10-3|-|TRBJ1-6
CAISERPSGQPLHF
TGTGCCATCAGTGAGAGACCATCCGGGCAACCCCTCCACTTT
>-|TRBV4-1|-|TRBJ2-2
CASSQGLRGTGELFF
TGCGCCAGCAGCCAAGGGCTCCGGGGCACCGGGGAGCTGTTTTTT
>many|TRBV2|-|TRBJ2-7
CASSPEYTEQYF
TGTGCCAGCAGTCCGGAATATACCGAGCAGTACTTC
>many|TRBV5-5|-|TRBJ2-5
CASSPASEETQYF
TGTGCCAGCAGCCCCGCCTCCGAAGAGACCCAGTACTTC
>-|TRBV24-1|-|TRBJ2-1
CATSDLGGARDCNEQFF
TGTGCCACCAGTGATTTGGGGGGGGCCCGGGATTGCAATGAGCAGTTCTTC
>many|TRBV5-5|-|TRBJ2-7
CASSIVGSYEQYF
TGTGCCAGCAGCATAGTCGGCTCCTACGAGCAGTACTTC
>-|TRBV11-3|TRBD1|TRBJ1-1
CASTRGGAPTEAFF
TGTGCCAGCACCCGAGGGGGCGCACCCACTGAAGCTTTCTTT
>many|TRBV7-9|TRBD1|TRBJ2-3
CASSLAGGALDTQYF
TGTGCCAGCAGCTTAGCAGGGGGCGCCTTAGATACGCAGTATTTT
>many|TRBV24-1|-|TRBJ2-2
CATSEMETGELFF
TGTGCCACCAGTGAGATGGAAACCGGGGAGCTGTTTTTT
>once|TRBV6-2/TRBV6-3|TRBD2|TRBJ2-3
CASSYPLTSGAGALDTQYF
TGTGCCAGCAGTTACCCTCTGACTAGCGGGGCTGGCGCATTGGATACGCAGTATTTT
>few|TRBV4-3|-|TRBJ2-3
CASSQDRAGSRLTDTQYF
TGCGCCAGCAGCCAAGATAGGGCCGGGTCCAGGTTAACAGATACGCAGTATTTT
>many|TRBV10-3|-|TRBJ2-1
CAISTDPSQGQFF
TGTGCCATCAGTACGGACCCCTCCCAGGGGCAGTTCTTC
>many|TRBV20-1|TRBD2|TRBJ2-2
CSVGGVNTGELFF
TGCAGTGTGGGGGGGGTTAACACCGGGGAGCTGTTTTTT
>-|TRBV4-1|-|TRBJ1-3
CASSQDGVVGNTIYF
TGCGCCAGCAGCCAAGACGGGGTAGTTGGAAACACCATATATTTT
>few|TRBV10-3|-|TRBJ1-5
CAISENRDQPQHF
TGTGCCATCAGTGAGAACAGGGATCAGCCCCAGCATTTT
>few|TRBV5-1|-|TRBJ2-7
CATRDGTALDHEQYF
TGCGCCACCAGGGACGGGACGGCCCTCGATCACGAGCAGTACTTC
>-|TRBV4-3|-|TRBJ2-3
CASSPGQDLTDTQYF
TGCGCCAGCAGCCCCGGACAAGACCTCACAGATACGCAGTATTTT
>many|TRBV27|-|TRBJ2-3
CASSSPLRRPDTQYF
TGTGCCAGCAGTTCCCCCCTCCGGCGCCCAGATACGCAGTATTTT
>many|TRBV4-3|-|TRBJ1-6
CASSARDGDNSPLHF
TGCGCCAGCAGCGCCCGGGACGGAGATAATTCACCCCTCCACTTT
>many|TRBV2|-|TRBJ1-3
CASIGTDSGNTIYF
TGTGCCAGCATAGGGACCGACTCTGGAAACACCATATATTTT
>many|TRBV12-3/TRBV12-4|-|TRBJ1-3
CASTNRNTIYF
TGTGCCAGCACAAACCGAAACACCATATATTTT
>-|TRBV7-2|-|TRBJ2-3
CASSVNLATDTQYF
TGTGCCAGCAGCGTTAACCTTGCAACAGATACGCAGTATTTT
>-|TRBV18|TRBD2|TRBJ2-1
CASSYGGGAEAEQFF
TGTGCCAGCTCATATGGCGGGGGGGCTGAAGCTGAGCAGTTCTTC
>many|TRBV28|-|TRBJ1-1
CASSFRLNTEAFF
TGTGCCAGCAGTTTTAGACTGAACACTGAAGCTTTCTTT
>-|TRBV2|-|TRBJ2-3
CASRKGGGTDTQYF
TGTGCCAGCAGAAAGGGGGGTGGCACAGATACGCAGTATTTT
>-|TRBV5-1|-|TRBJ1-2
CASSLLGLSGYTF
TGCGCCAGCAGCCTTCTGGGTCTCTCTGGCTACACCTTC
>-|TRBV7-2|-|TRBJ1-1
CASSSLADGETEAFF
TGTGCCAGCAGCAGCCTCGCGGACGGCGAGACTGAAGCTTTCTTT
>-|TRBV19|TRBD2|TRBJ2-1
CASSEWSSGSYNEQFF
TGTGCCAGTAGTGAGTGGTCTAGCGGCTCCTACAATGAGCAGTTCTTC
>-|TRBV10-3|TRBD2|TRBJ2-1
CAINRGGAGLNNEQFF
TGTGCCATCAACCGGGGAGGGGCAGGGCTCAACAATGAGCAGTTCTTC
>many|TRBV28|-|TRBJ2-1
CASSLLVGVRNEQFF
TGTGCCAGCAGTTTATTGGTGGGAGTTCGCAATGAGCAGTTCTTC
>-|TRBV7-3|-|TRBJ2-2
CASSLWGTPGSCFF
-